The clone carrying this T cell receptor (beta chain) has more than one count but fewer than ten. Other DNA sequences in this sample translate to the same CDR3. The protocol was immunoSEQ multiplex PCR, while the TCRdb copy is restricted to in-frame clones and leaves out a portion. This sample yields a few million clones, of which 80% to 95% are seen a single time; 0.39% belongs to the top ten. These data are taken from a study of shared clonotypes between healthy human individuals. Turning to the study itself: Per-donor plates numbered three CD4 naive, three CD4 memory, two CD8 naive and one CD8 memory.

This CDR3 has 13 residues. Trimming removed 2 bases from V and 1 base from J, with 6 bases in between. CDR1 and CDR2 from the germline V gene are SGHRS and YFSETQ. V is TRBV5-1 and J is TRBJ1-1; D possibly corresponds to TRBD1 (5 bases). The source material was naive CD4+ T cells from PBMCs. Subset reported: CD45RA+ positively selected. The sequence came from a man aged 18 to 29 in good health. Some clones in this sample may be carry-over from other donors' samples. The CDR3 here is CASSFQGNTEAFF. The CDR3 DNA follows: TGCGCCAGCAGCTTTCAGGGGAACACTGAAGCTTTCTTT. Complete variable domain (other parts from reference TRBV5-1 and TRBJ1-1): KAGVTQTPRYLIKTRGQQVTLSCSPISGHRSVSWYQQTPGQGLQFLFEYFSETQRNKGNFPGRFSGRQFSNSRSEMNVSTLELGDSALYLCASSFQGNTEAFFGQGTRLTVV.